The 27 T cell receptor beta chains given below trace back to one sample, sequenced in a study of blood T cell repertoires in COVID-19 (dated by TCRdb to about 2020). The library was made by the immunoSEQ multiplex PCR assay. This is the immuneACCESS table as TCRdb keeps it, with only in-frame sequences that have V and J called. A part of the clones is gone; compared with another copy, unresolved V genes explain less than half, and the rest is unexplained. A total of more than 120,000 clones appear in this sample, about 87% of them only once. The ten largest clones represent about 4% of the sample. The material sequenced was PBMCs or T cells enriched from blood (not recorded which). These receptors originate from a man aged 50 to 59 in a cohort exposed to, infected with or recovered from COVID-19 (not recorded which).

The gene calls are TRBV12-5 and TRBJ1-1; D might be TRBD1 (5 bases). The germline V gene has CDR1 LGHNT and CDR2 FRNRAP. CDR3 length: 19 residues. Trimming took off 2 bases at V and 1 base at J, with 23 bases between the two ends. The CDR3 nucleotides are TGTGCTAGTGGTTTGACCCCTAAAGACAGCGCCTCTCCGAACACTGAAGCTTTCTTT. Protein product: CASGLTPKDSASPNTEAFF.

The sample holds one count of this clone. Written as DNA, the CDR3 is TGTGCCTGGAGTTCAGCGGGACCCTACGAGCAGTACTTC. It translates to CAWSSAGPYEQYF. The V and J genes are TRBV30 and TRBJ2-7; TRBD2 matches 7 bases. V was clipped by 2 bases and J by 2 bases; unmatched bases: 3. The CDR3 totals 13 residues. Per the germline V gene, CDR1 is GTSNPN and CDR2 is SVGIG (reference sequence).

The chain links TRBV7-2 to TRBJ2-7; tentatively, D is TRBD2 (6 bases). From germline, CDR1 is SGHTA and CDR2 FQGNSA. The CDR3 runs to 15 residues. V lost 1 base, J lost 4 bases, and 14 bases lay in between. The CDR3 spells CASSLDGGMVYEQYF. The DNA for the CDR3 is TGTGCCAGCAGCTTAGACGGCGGGATGGTTTACGAGCAGTACTTC.

The chain combines TRBV9 with TRBJ1-1; D unclear. Trimming removed 3 bases at V and 0 bases at J, with 9 bases between. The CDR3 runs to 14 residues. CDR1 and CDR2 from the germline V gene are SGDLS and YYNGEE. CDR3: CASSGTDLNTEAFF. The CDR3 DNA sequence: TGTGCCAGCAGCGGGACGGACTTGAACACTGAAGCTTTCTTT.

The chain joins TRBV7-9 to TRBJ2-7; maybe TRBD1 (5 bases). This CDR3 is built from 13 residues. Trimming pared 5 bases from V and 3 bases from J, leaving 11 bases between. The germline gives CDR1 SEHNR, CDR2 FQNEAQ (reference sequence). The CDR3 DNA reads TGTGCCAGCAGCGAACAGACAGACTACGAGCAGTACTTC. Amino acids: CASSEQTDYEQYF.

The V call is TRBV7-4, the J call TRBJ1-2; 10 nucleotides match TRBD1. This CDR3 has 20 amino acids. Trimming cost V 5 bases and J 4 bases; bases outside gene matches: 22. CDR1 and CDR2 from the germline V gene are SGHVT and SQSDAQ. This CDR3 reads CASSRGGQGPLSPYFYGYTF. The DNA for the CDR3 is TGTGCCAGCAGCCGGGGGGGACAGGGGCCTTTATCCCCCTATTTCTATGGCTACACCTTC. The full variable domain, in which reference TRBV7-4 and TRBJ1-2 provide the parts outside the CDR3, is GAGVSQSPRYKVAKRGRDVALRCDSISGHVTLYWYRQTLGQGSEVLTYSQSDAQRDKSGRPSGRFSAERPERSVSTLKIQRTEQGDSAVYLCASSRGGQGPLSPYFYGYTFGSGTRLTVV.

This clone was observed a handful of times. V and J are TRBV2 and TRBJ2-7, with a tentative D call TRBD1 (7 bases). The CDR3 is 15 amino acids. Germline CDR1 is SNHLY and CDR2 is FYNNEI. Trimming removed 4 bases at V and 0 bases at J, with 13 bases between. The CDR3 DNA sequence: TGTGCCAGCAGTGGTATGGAGGGGGCCTCCTACGAGCAGTACTTC. It is translated as CASSGMEGASYEQYF. Full variable domain (outside the CDR3, taken from reference TRBV2 and TRBJ2-7): EPEVTQTPSHQVTQMGQEVILRCVPISNHLYFYWYRQILGQKVEFLVSFYNNEISEKSEIFDDQFSVERPDGSNFTLKIRSTKLEDSAMYFCASSGMEGASYEQYFGPGTRLTVT.

The chain links TRBV9 to TRBJ2-2; 8 bases line up with TRBD2. With 2 bases clipped from V and 5 bases from J, the junction kept 2 bases outside the gene matches. CDR1 is SGDLS, CDR2 YYNGEE, per germline. CDR3 length equals 14 residues. The CDR3 DNA is TGTGCCAGCAGCGTCAAGCGGGGGACCGGGGAGCTGTTTTTT. Translating it yields CASSVKRGTGELFF.

The gene calls are TRBV29-1 and TRBJ2-3; 14 bases agree with TRBD2. Germline V gives CDR1 SQVTM, CDR2 ANQGSEA. The CDR3 covers 18 residues. After removal of 7 bases from V and 3 bases from J, the junction contained 15 bases not matched to a gene. The CDR3 spells CSAEIMRLAGGRTDTQYF. The CDR3 region has the DNA TGCAGCGCCGAGATTATGAGACTAGCGGGGGGGCGAACAGATACGCAGTATTTT.

The chain uses TRBV19 and TRBJ2-1, with 7 bases identical to TRBD2. Germline CDR1 reads LNHDA; CDR2 reads SQIVND (reference sequence). The CDR3 runs 15 residues. Losses at the gene ends were 1 base for V and 2 bases for J; bases not matched to a gene: 2. CDR3 protein: CASSIVAGPYNEQFF. Written as DNA, the CDR3 is TGTGCCAGTAGTATAGTAGCGGGCCCCTACAATGAGCAGTTCTTC.

The genes are TRBV7-3 and TRBJ2-5; the match to TRBD1 covers 9 bases. Trimming removed 6 bases from V and 5 bases from J; junction bases left unmatched: 13. Germline CDR1 and CDR2: SGHTA and FQGTGA. The CDR3 is made up of 16 amino acids. The CDR3 reads CASSFLPGQGVETQYF. The CDR3 DNA sequence: TGTGCCAGCAGTTTTCTCCCGGGACAGGGTGTTGAGACCCAGTACTTC.

This chain connects TRBV30 to TRBJ2-1; D not resolved. Looked up from germline, CDR1 is GTSNPN and CDR2 is SVGIG (reference sequence). The CDR3 sequence is 13 residues long. V lost 3 bases and J lost 0, with 6 bases in between. This chain's CDR3 is CAWRSSSYNEQFF. The CDR3 nucleotides read TGTGCCTGGAGGTCCAGCTCCTACAATGAGCAGTTCTTC.

In its sample, this clone was seen a few times. This sequence joins TRBV27 and TRBJ1-5; 10 bases map to TRBD1. Germline trimming cut 6 bases from V and 7 bases from J; bases unmatched to any gene: 0. Germline V gene lookup returns CDR1 MNHEY and CDR2 SMNVEV (reference sequence). The CDR3 covers 12 residues. CDR3 in DNA: TGTGCCAGCAGGACAGGGGGCCAGCCCCAGCATTTT. Translation gives CASRTGGQPQHF.

This chain uses TRBV28 with TRBJ1-1; D possibly corresponds to TRBD1 (6 bases). Germline V gene sequence: CDR1 MDHEN, CDR2 SYDVKM. V was clipped by 6 bases and J by 5 bases, with 19 bases between them. This CDR3 has 15 amino acids. Here the CDR3 reads CASSPLLQGITEAFF. The CDR3 DNA follows: TGTGCCAGCAGCCCACTTTTACAGGGTATTACTGAAGCTTTCTTT.

This chain links TRBV7-9 with TRBJ1-1; D ambiguous. Trimming removed 1 base from V and 1 base from J, with 4 bases in between. This CDR3 is 13 amino acids long. CDR1 SEHNR and CDR2 FQNEAQ come from the germline V gene (reference sequence). Written as DNA, the CDR3 is TGTGCCAGCAGCTTAGGGGCGAACACTGAAGCTTTCTTT. This translates into CASSLGANTEAFF. Full variable domain (outside the CDR3, taken from reference TRBV7-9 and TRBJ1-1): DTGVSQNPRHKITKRGQNVTFRCDPISEHNRLYWYRQTLGQGPEFLTYFQNEAQLEKSRLLSDRFSAERPKGSFSTLEIQRTEQGDSAMYLCASSLGANTEAFFGQGTRLTVV.

This chain links TRBV9 with TRBJ2-3; tentative D call: TRBD2 (6 bases). The germline V gene encodes CDR1 SGDLS and CDR2 YYNGEE. The CDR3 extends over 16 amino acids. The V end was cut by 0 bases, the J end by 0 bases, with 11 bases between. The CDR3 reads CASSVVLAASTDTQYF. The CDR3 DNA follows: TGTGCCAGCAGCGTAGTTTTAGCGGCTAGCACAGATACGCAGTATTTT. The full variable domain, rest sourced from reference TRBV9 and TRBJ2-3, is DSGVTQTPKHLITATGQRVTLRCSPRSGDLSVYWYQQSLDQGLQFLIQYYNGEERAKGNILERFSAQQFPDLHSELNLSSLELGDSALYFCASSVVLAASTDTQYFGPGTRLTVL.

The chain links TRBV28 to TRBJ1-2, with TRBD1 matching 7 bases. Germline CDR1 is MDHEN and CDR2 is SYDVKM. The CDR3 loop spans 16 amino acids. The V segment lost 3 bases and the J segment 2 bases; nucleotides outside the gene matches: 9. The CDR3 reads CASSFGKGGRNYGYTF. The CDR3 DNA reads TGTGCCAGCAGTTTCGGGAAAGGGGGCAGGAACTATGGCTACACCTTC.

This clone came up a few times. This chain uses TRBV29-1 with TRBJ1-6; TRBD1 is a possible D gene (5 bases). Germline V lookup: CDR1 SQVTM, CDR2 ANQGSEA. There are 13 residues in the CDR3. Trimming took off 6 bases at V and 5 bases at J, with 11 bases between the two ends. The CDR3 is CSVRDLDNSPLHF. In DNA form, the CDR3 reads TGCAGCGTGAGGGACTTAGATAATTCACCCCTCCACTTT.

This chain joins TRBV28 and TRBJ2-7, with a possible D match to TRBD1 (5 bases). V was clipped by 1 base and J by 6 bases, with 13 bases between them. This CDR3 has 14 residues. Per germline, CDR1 MDHEN and CDR2 SYDVKM. The chain's CDR3 is CASSLSGIWSEQYF. The CDR3 DNA reads TGTGCCAGCAGTTTATCAGGGATTTGGTCCGAGCAGTACTTC.

The V and J genes are TRBV18 and TRBJ1-4; D is unresolved. With 3 bases removed from V and 0 bases from J, the gap between germline ends came to 5 bases. CDR3 size: 14 residues. Germline CDR1 reads KGHSH; CDR2 reads LQKENI. The CDR3 DNA follows: TGTGCCAGCTCACCCACTGCAACTAATGAAAAACTGTTTTTT. This codes for CASSPTATNEKLFF.

The V gene is TRBV28, the J gene TRBJ1-1; 8 nucleotides agree with TRBD1. The CDR3 loop spans 16 amino acids. Germline CDR1 reads MDHEN; CDR2 reads SYDVKM. Losses at the gene ends were 7 bases for V and 4 bases for J; bases not matched to a gene: 14. CDR3 sequence reads: CASIGQGAVEFTEAFF. CDR3 sequence (DNA): TGTGCCAGCATTGGGCAGGGGGCGGTTGAGTTCACTGAAGCTTTCTTT.

The chain combines TRBV6-5 with TRBJ2-5; no reliable D call. In germline, CDR1 is MNHEY, CDR2 SVGAGI. The CDR3 has 14 amino acids. The V and J ends lost 4 bases and 0 bases respectively, with 9 bases between them. The CDR3 protein is CASSLAMNQETQYF. CDR3 nucleotide sequence: TGTGCCAGCAGTTTGGCCATGAACCAAGAGACCCAGTACTTC.

V is TRBV19 and J is TRBJ1-1; D unclear. This CDR3 spans 14 amino acids. Germline-derived CDR1 and CDR2 are LNHDA and SQIVND (reference sequence). Trimming cost V 2 bases and J 1 base, with 8 bases left between them. CDR3 coding DNA: TGTGCCAGTAGTATATGGGCTACGAACACTGAAGCTTTCTTT. Protein product: CASSIWATNTEAFF. Full variable domain (rest looked up from reference TRBV19 and TRBJ1-1): DGGITQSPKYLFRKEGQNVTLSCEQNLNHDAMYWYRQDPGQGLRLIYYSQIVNDFQKGDIAEGYSVSREKKESFPLTVTSAQKNPTAFYLCASSIWATNTEAFFGQGTRLTVV.

The chain recombines TRBV28 with TRBJ2-7; TRBD1 matches 7 bases. The CDR3 loop spans 16 amino acids. CDR1 and CDR2 from the germline V gene are MDHEN and SYDVKM. Trimming removed 6 bases from V and 1 base from J; junction bases left unmatched: 12. The CDR3 nucleotides read TGTGCCAGCAGCCCTTGGGGACAGTCGGATTCCTACGAGCAGTACTTC. Its translation: CASSPWGQSDSYEQYF. Full variable domain (missing parts from reference TRBV28 and TRBJ2-7): DVKVTQSSRYLVKRTGEKVFLECVQDMDHENMFWYRQDPGLGLRLIYFSYDVKMKEKGDIPEGYSVSREKKERFSLILESASTNQTSMYLCASSPWGQSDSYEQYFGPGTRLTVT.

The V and J genes are TRBV5-1 and TRBJ2-1, with D maybe TRBD2 (5 bases). The V end was cut by 0 bases, the J end by 2 bases, with 12 bases between. CDR1 and CDR2 (germline): SGHRS, YFSETQ. The CDR3 loop spans 16 amino acids. The CDR3 is CASSLAAGLAYNEQFF. The CDR3 DNA reads as TGCGCCAGCAGCTTGGCGGCGGGCCTCGCCTACAATGAGCAGTTCTTC.

This rearrangement joins TRBV21-1 to TRBJ1-2; TRBD1, the D gene given by the table, was not confirmed from the DNA. TRBV21-1 constitutes a pseudogene. The CDR3 spans 18 residues. The CDR3 bases are TGTGCCAGCAGCACGGTATTTCTGACAGGGTGCGTTAACTATGGCTACACCTTC. This translates into CASSTVFLTGCVNYGYTF.

The chain has TRBV19 and TRBJ2-1; 8 nucleotides match TRBD2. CDR3 length equals 13 residues. Germline V gives CDR1 LNHDA, CDR2 SQIVND (reference sequence). With V trimmed by 6 bases and J by 5 bases, 3 bases remained unmatched. This CDR3 reads CASRVTSDNEQFF. CDR3 nucleotide sequence: TGTGCCAGTAGGGTGACTAGCGACAATGAGCAGTTCTTC.